This note documents a single TCR beta chain sequence. Its cognate antigen is unknown. The record originates from a study of CD8+ T cells in alopecia areata. Study observations and caveats: Normal skin's resident alphabeta T cells are sequenced alongside lesional scalp T cells. Lesional scalp displayed greater clonality than normal scalp, most notably in alopecia totalis/universalis.

RNA was extracted and reverse transcribed into cDNA as the sequencing template. Profiled with immunoSEQ multiplex PCR; TCRdb holds only in-frame clones, not every one. The top ten clones hold roughly 20% of a sample with about 110,000 clones, around 59% of them seen once. Trimming removed 4 bases from V and 2 bases from J; junction bases left unmatched: 12. Germline CDR1 is SGHDT and CDR2 is YYEEEE. This CDR3 region has 19 residues. The genes are TRBV5-6 and TRBJ2-6, with 10 nucleotides matching TRBD1. Material: CD8+ T cells sorted from blood. The clonotype originates from a human donor in good health. The CDR3 region has the DNA TGTGCCAGCAGCAATCCCAGGGACAGGGGTTTTGCTGGGGCCAACGTCCTGACTTTC. It encodes CASSNPRDRGFAGANVLTF.